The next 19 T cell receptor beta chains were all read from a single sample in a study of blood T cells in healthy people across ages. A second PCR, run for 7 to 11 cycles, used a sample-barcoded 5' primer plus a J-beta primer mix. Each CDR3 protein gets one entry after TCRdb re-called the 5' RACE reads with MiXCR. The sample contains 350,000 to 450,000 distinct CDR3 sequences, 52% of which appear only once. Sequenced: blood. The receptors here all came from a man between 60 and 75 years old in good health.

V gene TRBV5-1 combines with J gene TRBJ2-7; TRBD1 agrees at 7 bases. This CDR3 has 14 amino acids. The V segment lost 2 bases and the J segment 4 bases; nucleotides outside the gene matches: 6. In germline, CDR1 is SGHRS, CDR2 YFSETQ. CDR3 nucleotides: TGCGCCAGCAGCTTACAGGGGATGAAGTACGAGCAGTACTTC. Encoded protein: CASSLQGMKYEQYF. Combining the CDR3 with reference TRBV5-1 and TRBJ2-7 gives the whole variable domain KAGVTQTPRYLIKTRGQQVTLSCSPISGHRSVSWYQQTPGQGLQFLFEYFSETQRNKGNFPGRFSGRQFSNSRSEMNVSTLELGDSALYLCASSLQGMKYEQYFGPGTRLTVT.

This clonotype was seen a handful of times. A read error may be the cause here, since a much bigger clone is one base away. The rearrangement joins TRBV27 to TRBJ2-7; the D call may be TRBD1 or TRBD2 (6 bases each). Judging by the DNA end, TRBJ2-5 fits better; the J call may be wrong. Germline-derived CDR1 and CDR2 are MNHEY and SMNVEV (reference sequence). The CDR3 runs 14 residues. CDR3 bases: TGTGCCGGCAGTTTTTGGTCGGGGGCCAAGACCCAGTACTTC. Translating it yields CAGSFWSGAKTQYF.

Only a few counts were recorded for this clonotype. CDR3 in DNA: TGTGCCAGCAGCTTAGCGACAGGGGTCTGGGAGACCCAGTACTTC. Translation gives CASSLATGVWETQYF. The chain employs TRBV7-2 and TRBJ2-7; 8 nucleotides agree with TRBD1. The last part of the DNA fits TRBJ2-5 better; the J call may be wrong. The CDR3 has 15 amino acids. Germline V CDR1 and CDR2: SGHTA, FQGNSA.

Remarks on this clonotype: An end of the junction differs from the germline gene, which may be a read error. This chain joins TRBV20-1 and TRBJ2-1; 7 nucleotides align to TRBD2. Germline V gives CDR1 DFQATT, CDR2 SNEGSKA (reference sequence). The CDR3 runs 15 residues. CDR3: CSARDAGVPQYEQFF. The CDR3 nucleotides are TGCAGTGCCAGAGACGCGGGAGTACCTCAATACGAGCAGTTCTTC.

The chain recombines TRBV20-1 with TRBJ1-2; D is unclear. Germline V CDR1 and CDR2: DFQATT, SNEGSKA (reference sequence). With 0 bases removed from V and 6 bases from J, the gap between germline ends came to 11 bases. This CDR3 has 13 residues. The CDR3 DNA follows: TGCAGTGCTAGAGATCTGGCGGAACATGGCTACACCTTC. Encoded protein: CSARDLAEHGYTF.

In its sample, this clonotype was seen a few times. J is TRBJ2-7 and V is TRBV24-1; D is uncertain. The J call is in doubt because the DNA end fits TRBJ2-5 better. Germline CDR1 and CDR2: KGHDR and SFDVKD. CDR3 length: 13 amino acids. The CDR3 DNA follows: TGTGCCACCGGAAACGCTGCAGGCGAGACCCAGTACTTC. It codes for CATGNAAGETQYF.

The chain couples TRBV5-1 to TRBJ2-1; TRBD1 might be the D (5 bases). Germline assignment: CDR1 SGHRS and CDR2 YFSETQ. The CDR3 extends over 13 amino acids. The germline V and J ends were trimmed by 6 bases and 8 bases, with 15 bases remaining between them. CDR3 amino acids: CASNKQGSYEQFF. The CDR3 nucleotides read TGCGCCAGCAACAAGCAGGGCTCGTATGAGCAGTTCTTC.

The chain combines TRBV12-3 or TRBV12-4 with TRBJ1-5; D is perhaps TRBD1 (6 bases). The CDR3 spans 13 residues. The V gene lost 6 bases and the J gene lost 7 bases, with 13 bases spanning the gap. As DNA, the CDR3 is TGTGCCAGCAGCCAGGGGCTCGGGCAGCCCCAGCATTTT. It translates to CASSQGLGQPQHF.

CDR3 in DNA: TGTGCCAGCAGCTTAGAGGGAACCGGGGAGCTGTTTTTT. Its translation: CASSLEGTGELFF. The J gene is TRBJ2-2, the V gene TRBV7-9, with D hard to call. Germline V CDR1 and CDR2: SEHNR, FQNEAQ (reference sequence). The V end lost 1 base, the J end lost 5 bases, and 5 bases lay between the germline ends. The CDR3 extends over 13 amino acids.

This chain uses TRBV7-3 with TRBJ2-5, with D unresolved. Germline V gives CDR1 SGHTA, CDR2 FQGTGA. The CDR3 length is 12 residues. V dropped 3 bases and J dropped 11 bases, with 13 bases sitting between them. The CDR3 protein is CASSFRPDEQYF. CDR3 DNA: TGTGCCAGCAGCTTCCGACCGGATGAGCAGTACTTC.

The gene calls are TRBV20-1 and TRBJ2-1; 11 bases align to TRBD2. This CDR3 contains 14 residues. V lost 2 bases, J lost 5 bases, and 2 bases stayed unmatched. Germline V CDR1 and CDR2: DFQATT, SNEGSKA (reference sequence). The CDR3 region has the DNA TGCAGTGCTAGACCGGGACTAGCGGACAATGAGCAGTTCTTC. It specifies CSARPGLADNEQFF.

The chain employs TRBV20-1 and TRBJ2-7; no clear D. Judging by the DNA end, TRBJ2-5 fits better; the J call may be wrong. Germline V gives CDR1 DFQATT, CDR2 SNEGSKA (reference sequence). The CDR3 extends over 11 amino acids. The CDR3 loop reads CSGTVQETQYF. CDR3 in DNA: TGCAGTGGGACGGTCCAAGAGACCCAGTACTTC.

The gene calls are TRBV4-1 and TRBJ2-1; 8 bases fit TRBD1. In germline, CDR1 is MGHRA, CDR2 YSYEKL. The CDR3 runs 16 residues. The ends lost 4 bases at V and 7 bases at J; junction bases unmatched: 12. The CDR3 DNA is TGCGCCAGCAGCCCCATCGACAGGGGATTTATAAATGAGCAGTTCTTC. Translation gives CASSPIDRGFINEQFF.

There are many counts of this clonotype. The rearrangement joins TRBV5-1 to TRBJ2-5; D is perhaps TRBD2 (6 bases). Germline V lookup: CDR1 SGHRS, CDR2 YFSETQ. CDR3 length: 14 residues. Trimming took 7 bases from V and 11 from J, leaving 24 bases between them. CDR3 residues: CASRLDYSDAGQYF. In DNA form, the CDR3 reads TGCGCCAGCCGACTAGATTACAGCGACGCCGGGCAGTACTTC.

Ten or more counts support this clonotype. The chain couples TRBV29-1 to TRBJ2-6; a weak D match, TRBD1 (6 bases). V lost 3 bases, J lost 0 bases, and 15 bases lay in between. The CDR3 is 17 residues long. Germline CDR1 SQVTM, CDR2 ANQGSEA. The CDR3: CSVDTGRGISGANVLTF. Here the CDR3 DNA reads TGCAGCGTTGATACGGGCAGGGGAATCTCTGGGGCCAACGTCCTGACTTTC. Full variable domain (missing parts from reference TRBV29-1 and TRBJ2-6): SAVISQKPSRDICQRGTSLTIQCQVDSQVTMMFWYRQQPGQSLTLIATANQGSEATYESGFVIDKFPISRPNLTFSTLTVSNMSPEDSSIYLCSVDTGRGISGANVLTFGAGSRLTVL.

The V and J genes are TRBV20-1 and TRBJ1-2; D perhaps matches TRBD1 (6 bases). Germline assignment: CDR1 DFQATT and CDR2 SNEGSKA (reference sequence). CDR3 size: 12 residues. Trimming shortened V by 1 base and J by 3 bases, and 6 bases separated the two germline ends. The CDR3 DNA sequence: TGCAGTGCTAGAGGACAGGACTATGGCTACACCTTC. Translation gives CSARGQDYGYTF.

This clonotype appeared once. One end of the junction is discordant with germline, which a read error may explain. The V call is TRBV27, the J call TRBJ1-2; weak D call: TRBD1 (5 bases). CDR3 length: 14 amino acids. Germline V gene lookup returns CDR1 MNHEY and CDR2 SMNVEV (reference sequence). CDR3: CAGSLGRAQIGYTF. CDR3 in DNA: TGTGCCGGCAGTTTGGGCAGGGCTCAAATAGGCTACACCTTC.

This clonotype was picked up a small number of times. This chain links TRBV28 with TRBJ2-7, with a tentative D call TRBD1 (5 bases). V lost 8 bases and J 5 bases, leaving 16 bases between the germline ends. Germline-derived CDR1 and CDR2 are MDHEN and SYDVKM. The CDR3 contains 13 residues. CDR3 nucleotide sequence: TGTGCCAGCGACCCCCAGGGTTGGGACGAGCAGTACTTC. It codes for CASDPQGWDEQYF.

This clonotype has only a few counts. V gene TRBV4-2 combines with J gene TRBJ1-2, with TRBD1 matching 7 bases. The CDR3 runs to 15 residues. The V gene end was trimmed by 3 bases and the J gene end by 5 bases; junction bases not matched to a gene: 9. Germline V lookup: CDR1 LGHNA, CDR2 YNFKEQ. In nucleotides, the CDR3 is TGTGCCAGCAGCCAGGCACAGGGGAGTGGGTATGGCTACACCTTC. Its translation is CASSQAQGSGYGYTF.